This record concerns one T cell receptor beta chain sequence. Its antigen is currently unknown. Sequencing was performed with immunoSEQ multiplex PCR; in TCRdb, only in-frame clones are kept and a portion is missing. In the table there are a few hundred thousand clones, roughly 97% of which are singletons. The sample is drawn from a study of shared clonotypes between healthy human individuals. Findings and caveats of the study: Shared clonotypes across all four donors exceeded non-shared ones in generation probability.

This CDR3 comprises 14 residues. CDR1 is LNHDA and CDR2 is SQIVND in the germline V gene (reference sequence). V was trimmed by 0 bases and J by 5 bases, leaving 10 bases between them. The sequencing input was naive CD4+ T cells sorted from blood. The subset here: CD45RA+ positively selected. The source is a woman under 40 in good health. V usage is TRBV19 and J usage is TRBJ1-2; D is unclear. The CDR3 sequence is CASSIDLGGYGYTF. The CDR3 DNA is TGTGCCAGTAGTATAGATCTAGGTGGTTATGGCTACACCTTC.